The T cell receptor (beta chain) described here comes from a study of OX40 agonist ivuxolimab in advanced cancers. Overall study context: Head and neck, renal cell, melanoma or hepatocellular carcinoma were the cancers that dose-escalation patients had. Partial responses were achieved by three patients, one with hepatocellular carcinoma and two with cutaneous melanoma. Study outcomes and limitations: Compared with CD4+, CD8+ T cells on average had more expanded clones. Partial responders at 0.1-3.0 mg/kg had among the lowest clonal expansion.

A note on this clone: Its antigen is undetermined.

The method was immunoSEQ multiplex PCR; TCRdb's version includes in-frame clones alone and lacks a portion of them. The table records about 42,000 clones, about 86% of them present only once. This sample comprised CD4+ or CD8+ T cells sorted from blood, obtained in a trial of the OX40 agonist ivuxolimab. The TCR sequence derives from an adult with an advanced solid tumor such as melanoma, head and neck, liver or kidney cancer.

The CDR3 sequence: CSVESPRAANTEAFF. The CDR3 DNA follows: TGCAGCGTTGAATCGCCCAGGGCCGCGAACACTGAAGCTTTCTTT. This chain uses TRBV29-1 with TRBJ1-1; tentatively, D is TRBD1 (5 bases). Germline V gene sequence: CDR1 SQVTM, CDR2 ANQGSEA. This CDR3 has 15 amino acids. Trimming cost V 2 bases and J 1 base, with 14 bases left between them.